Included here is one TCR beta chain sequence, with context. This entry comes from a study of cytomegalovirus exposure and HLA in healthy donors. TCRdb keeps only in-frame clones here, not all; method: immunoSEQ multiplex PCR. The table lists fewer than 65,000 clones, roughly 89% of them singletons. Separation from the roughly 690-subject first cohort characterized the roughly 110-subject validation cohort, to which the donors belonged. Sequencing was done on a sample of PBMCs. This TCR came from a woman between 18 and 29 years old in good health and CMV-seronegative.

CDR3 sequence (DNA): TGTGCCTGGAAGGGGGCAGGTTTAAACATTCAGTACTTC. The encoded protein is CAWKGAGLNIQYF. The chain combines TRBV30 with TRBJ2-4; 7 bases agree with TRBD1. The CDR3 has 13 residues. CDR1 is GTSNPN and CDR2 is SVGIG in the germline V gene (reference sequence). Trimming took 4 bases from V and 6 from J; bases not matched to a gene: 6.